This T cell receptor (beta chain) emerged from a study of blood T cell repertoires in COVID-19. The repertoire was sequenced with immunoSEQ multiplex PCR; TCRdb's copy has only in-frame clones and lacks some. In the table there are approximately 260,000 clones, 80% to 85% of which are singletons. The junction had 5 bases not matched to a gene; V was cut back by 0 bases and J by 6 bases. Germline V gene data show CDR1 as MNHEY and CDR2 as SVGAGI. The CDR3 has 16 residues. In its sample, this clone was seen once. Recovered participants had two consecutive negative NP/OP PCR tests, healthcare professional clearance, or symptom resolution.

The rearrangement links TRBV6-5 to TRBJ2-2, with TRBD2 matching 9 bases. The sequence was obtained from a man aged 50-59 years who had recovered from COVID-19. The sample was PBMCs or T cells enriched from blood (not recorded which). This chain's CDR3 is CASSYSFAGGPGELFF. The CDR3 bases are TGTGCCAGCAGTTACTCGTTTGCGGGAGGGCCCGGGGAGCTGTTTTTT.